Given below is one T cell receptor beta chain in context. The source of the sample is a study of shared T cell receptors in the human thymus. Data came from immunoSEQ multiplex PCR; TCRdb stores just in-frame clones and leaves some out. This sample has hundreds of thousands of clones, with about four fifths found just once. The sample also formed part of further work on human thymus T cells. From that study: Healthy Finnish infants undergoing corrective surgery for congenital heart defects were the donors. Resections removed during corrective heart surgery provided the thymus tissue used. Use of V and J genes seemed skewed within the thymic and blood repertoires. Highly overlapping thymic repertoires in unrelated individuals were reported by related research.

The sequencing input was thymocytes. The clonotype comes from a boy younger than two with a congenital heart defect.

CDR3 sequence reads: CASSLRSGKEPPVYGYTF. The CDR3 DNA is TGTGCCAGCAGCTTACGGTCAGGGAAGGAGCCCCCCGTCTATGGCTACACCTTC. The chain uses TRBV7-2 and TRBJ1-2; possible D gene TRBD1, 5 bases. The CDR3 length is 18 residues. The V end was cut by 2 bases, the J end by 4 bases, with 23 bases between. Germline loops: CDR1 SGHTA, CDR2 FQGNSA.